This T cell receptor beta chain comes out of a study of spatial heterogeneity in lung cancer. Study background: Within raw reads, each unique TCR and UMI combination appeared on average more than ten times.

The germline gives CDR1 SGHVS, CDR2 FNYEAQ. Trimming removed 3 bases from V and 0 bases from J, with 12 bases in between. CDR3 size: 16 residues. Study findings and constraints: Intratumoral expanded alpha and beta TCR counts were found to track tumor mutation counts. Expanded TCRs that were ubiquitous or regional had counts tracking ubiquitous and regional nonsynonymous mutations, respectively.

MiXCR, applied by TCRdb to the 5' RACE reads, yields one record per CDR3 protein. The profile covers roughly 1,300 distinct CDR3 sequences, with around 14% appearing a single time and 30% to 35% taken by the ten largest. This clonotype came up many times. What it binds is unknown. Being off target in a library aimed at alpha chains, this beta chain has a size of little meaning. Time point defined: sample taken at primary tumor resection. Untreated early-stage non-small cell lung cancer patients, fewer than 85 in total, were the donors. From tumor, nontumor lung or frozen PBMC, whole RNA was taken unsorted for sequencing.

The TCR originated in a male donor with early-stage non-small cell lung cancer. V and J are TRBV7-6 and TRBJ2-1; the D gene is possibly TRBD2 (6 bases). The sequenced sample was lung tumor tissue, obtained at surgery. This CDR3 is CASSFGGSSSYNEQFF. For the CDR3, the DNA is TGTGCCAGCAGCTTTGGGGGGTCGAGCTCCTACAATGAGCAGTTCTTC.